The present TCR beta chain was sequenced within a study of T cell repertoires in cytomegalovirus infection. General study findings and limits: CMV-specific TCR beta clonotypes restricted by HLA-C dominated the ex vivo response.

TCRdb reprocessed the reads via MiXCR and lists one record per CDR3 protein. Of under 850,000 distinct CDR3 sequences listed, 30% to 35% are singletons. This CDR3 is 15 amino acids long. Trimming shortened V by 3 bases and J by 2 bases, and 14 bases separated the two germline ends. The germline gives CDR1 LNHDA, CDR2 SQIVND (reference sequence). Regarding this clonotype: The antigen is not known.

The sequence was collected from a human donor in good health (CMV status not recorded). Some clones in this sample may be carry-over from other donors' samples. The sample was cultured PBMCs, taken from culture after CMV antigen stimulation. The rearrangement links TRBV19 to TRBJ2-7; D unresolved. The CDR3 region has the DNA TGTGCCAGTAGTATCCTTCCCACGGCACCCTACGAGCAGTACTTC. Its translation is CASSILPTAPYEQYF.